A selection of T cell receptor beta chains follows, all from one sample in a study of T-cell memory formation after mild COVID-19. MiXCR, applied by TCRdb to the 5' RACE reads, yields one record per CDR3 protein. The data contain a few hundred thousand distinct CDR3 sequences, roughly 19% of them seen just once; the ten biggest clones take up 21%. Material for sequencing was PBMCs or a T cell subset sorted from them (not recorded which). The origin of the receptors is a man younger than 35 who had mild COVID-19 (a few samples of this study predate the infection). Cell type and time point are not known. CDR3s include the opening cysteine and the closing phenylalanine or tryptophan. D genes are given only for firm matches. Expanded clones get a size class; other rows say once, few or many, or leave the size out.

few,TRBV5-1,TRBJ2-1,-,CASSEDLMERFF,TGCGCCAGCAGCGAGGACTTGATGGAGAGGTTCTTC
few,TRBV6-5,TRBJ2-6,TRBD1,CASSYLGQGRLGANVLTF,TGTGCCAGCAGTTACCTTGGACAGGGGAGGCTTGGGGCCAACGTCCTGACTTTC
-,TRBV7-2,TRBJ2-3,-,CASSLAGASAADTQYF,TGTGCCAGCAGCTTAGCGGGGGCTAGCGCCGCAGATACGCAGTATTTT
-,TRBV7-9,TRBJ2-2,-,CASSLTTNTGELFF,TGTGCCAGCAGCCTTACGACCAACACCGGGGAGCTGTTTTTT
-,TRBV5-1,TRBJ1-1,-,CASSLGALSTEAFF,TGCGCCAGCAGCTTGGGTGCCCTGTCGACTGAAGCTTTCTTT
few,TRBV6-5,TRBJ1-1,-,CASSYSFSGGTMTEAFF,TGTGCCAGCAGTTACTCGTTTAGTGGTGGGACAATGACTGAAGCTTTCTTT
many,TRBV28,TRBJ1-1,-,CASSVGGGMRTEAFF,TGTGCCTCTTCCGTCGGGGGGGGAATGAGGACTGAAGCTTTCTTT
once,TRBV9,TRBJ2-5,-,CASSVVPQETQYF,TGTGCCAGCAGCGTAGTTCCACAAGAGACCCAGTACTTC
-,TRBV11-2,TRBJ2-7,TRBD2,CASSLVAGGDYEQYF,TGTGCCAGCAGCTTAGTAGCGGGGGGGGACTACGAGCAGTACTTC
few,TRBV7-3,TRBJ1-1,-,CASSPNGLRETEAFF,TGTGCCAGCAGCCCAAATGGACTCAGGGAGACTGAAGCTTTCTTT
few,TRBV10-3,TRBJ1-3,-,CANSDSFGGNTIYF,TGTGCCAACTCAGACAGCTTCGGGGGAAACACCATATATTTT
-,TRBV4-3,TRBJ1-4,TRBD1,CASSQGAGTGGLLSEKLFF,TGCGCCAGCAGCCAAGGGGCCGGGACAGGGGGTCTATTATCGGAAAAACTGTTTTTT
few,TRBV7-9,TRBJ2-3,-,CASSSLPAQYF,TGTGCCAGCAGTTCCCTGCCCGCGCAGTATTTT
-,TRBV18,TRBJ2-6,-,CASSPPYLAGANVLTF,TGTGCCAGCTCACCACCATATCTAGCTGGGGCCAACGTCCTGACTTTC
few,TRBV12-5,TRBJ2-7,TRBD2,CASGNPGTSGYSYEQYF,TGTGCTAGTGGCAACCCGGGAACTAGCGGCTACTCCTACGAGCAGTACTTC
-,TRBV5-1,TRBJ2-1,-,CASSLAGAQYNEQFF,TGCGCCAGCAGCTTGGCAGGGGCGCAATACAATGAGCAGTTCTTC
-,TRBV20-1,TRBJ2-3,-,CSATAGGGADTQYF,TGCAGTGCTACTGCTGGGGGCGGGGCAGATACGCAGTATTTT
-,TRBV10-3,TRBJ1-6,TRBD1,CASNPGTGQNNSPLHF,TGTGCCAGCAACCCGGGGACGGGACAGAATAATTCACCCCTCCACTTT
few,TRBV6-5,TRBJ1-2,-,CASGRTPNYGYTF,TGTGCCAGCGGAAGGACCCCTAACTATGGCTACACCTTC
-,TRBV4-1,TRBJ2-5,TRBD1,CASSRNRGPRETQYF,TGCGCCAGCAGCCGAAACAGGGGGCCCCGGGAGACCCAGTACTTC
few,TRBV20-1,TRBJ2-7,-,CSATPRAGGYEQYF,TGCAGTGCTACCCCGCGGGCCGGGGGCTACGAGCAGTACTTC
-,TRBV27,TRBJ1-3,-,CASSSCSGNTIYF,TGTGCCAGCAGTTCGTGTTCCGGAAACACCATATATTTT
-,TRBV7-2,TRBJ2-7,-,CASTSTQTGVYEQYF,TGTGCCAGCACGTCGACCCAAACCGGGGTCTACGAGCAGTACTTC
few,TRBV12-3/TRBV12-4,TRBJ1-2,-,CASSQQESAFYGYTF,TGTGCCAGCAGTCAACAAGAATCTGCCTTTTATGGCTACACCTTC
many,TRBV5-1,TRBJ2-1,TRBD1,CASSLATGAVSYNEQFF,TGCGCCAGCAGCCTCGCGACAGGGGCGGTATCCTACAATGAGCAGTTCTTC
few,TRBV11-1,TRBJ1-2,-,CASARASNYGYTF,TGTGCCAGCGCTAGGGCCTCTAACTATGGCTACACCTTC
-,TRBV14,TRBJ1-4,-,CASSQDLYVEGSANEKLFF,TGTGCCAGCAGCCAAGATTTATATGTCGAGGGGTCGGCTAATGAAAAACTGTTTTTT
-,TRBV20-1,TRBJ2-3,-,CSAHPFADSTYTDTQYF,TGCAGTGCCCATCCTTTTGCGGACAGTACGTACACAGATACGCAGTATTTT
-,TRBV18,TRBJ1-3,-,CASSPGEGNTIYF,TGTGCCAGCTCACCAGGGGAAGGAAACACCATATATTTT
-,TRBV7-9,TRBJ2-7,-,CASTPGGLIYEQYF,TGTGCCAGCACCCCCGGGGGCCTAATCTACGAGCAGTACTTC
-,TRBV5-1,TRBJ2-3,TRBD2,CASSSPGLAVTDTQYF,TGCGCCAGCAGCTCCCCCGGACTAGCGGTCACAGATACGCAGTATTTT
-,TRBV5-1,TRBJ2-3,TRBD1,CASSDLDRGGDTQYF,TGCGCCAGCAGCGATCTGGACAGGGGGGGAGATACGCAGTATTTT
many,TRBV7-9,TRBJ1-6,-,CASSSGNSPLHF,TGTGCCAGCAGCAGTGGCAATTCACCCCTCCACTTT
-,TRBV12-3/TRBV12-4,TRBJ1-5,TRBD1,CASSSDRVFHQPQHF,TGTGCCAGCAGTTCAGACAGGGTGTTCCATCAGCCCCAGCATTTT
-,TRBV7-9,TRBJ2-7,-,CASSHWAGTLVYEQYF,TGTGCCAGCAGTCATTGGGCCGGGACTCTGGTCTACGAGCAGTACTTC
few,TRBV30,TRBJ1-3,-,CAWSTGSTGNTIYF,TGTGCCTGGAGTACGGGAAGTACTGGAAACACCATATATTTT
-,TRBV7-9,TRBJ1-1,-,CASSFLMEAEAFF,TGTGCCAGCAGCTTTTTAATGGAGGCTGAAGCTTTCTTT
many,TRBV29-1,TRBJ2-5,-,CSVVEGRVETQYF,TGCAGCGTTGTGGAGGGTAGGGTCGAGACCCAGTACTTC
-,TRBV7-9,TRBJ2-4,-,CASSSGQGGRVYIQYF,TGTGCCAGCAGCTCAGGCCAGGGGGGGCGAGTGTACATTCAGTACTTC
few,TRBV5-4,TRBJ2-5,TRBD1,CASSVPGTGTGKTQYF,TGTGCCAGCAGCGTACCCGGGACAGGGACGGGGAAGACCCAGTACTTC
-,TRBV20-1,TRBJ1-5,-,CSASRVSNQPQHF,TGCAGTGCTAGCCGAGTCAGCAATCAGCCCCAGCATTTT
-,TRBV7-8,TRBJ1-3,-,CASSLAGRSSGNTIYF,TGTGCCAGCAGCTTAGCTGGGAGGAGCTCTGGAAACACCATATATTTT
-,TRBV7-8,TRBJ2-4,-,CASSLAVKDIQYF,TGTGCCAGCAGCTTAGCAGTTAAGGACATTCAGTACTTC
-,TRBV5-1,TRBJ1-3,-,CASAGEGNTIYF,TGCGCCAGCGCCGGGGAAGGAAACACCATATATTTT
few,TRBV5-5,TRBJ1-5,-,CASSPLGLPQHF,TGTGCCAGCAGCCCCTTAGGGCTGCCCCAGCATTTT
many,TRBV4-3,TRBJ2-6,-,CASSQESSSGANVLTF,TGCGCCAGCAGCCAAGAGAGTAGCTCTGGGGCCAACGTCCTGACTTTC
-,TRBV20-1,TRBJ2-7,-,CSASLGRYEQYF,TGCAGTGCTAGTCTCGGACGTTACGAGCAGTACTTC
many,TRBV7-6,TRBJ1-1,-,CASSLLTANTEAFF,TGTGCCAGCAGCCTCCTGACAGCGAACACTGAAGCTTTCTTT
-,TRBV11-2,TRBJ2-1,-,CASSLVGGDWVDEQFF,TGTGCCAGCAGCTTAGTGGGCGGCGACTGGGTGGATGAGCAGTTCTTC
-,TRBV6-2/TRBV6-3,TRBJ2-5,-,CASSYSSTPGQETQYF,TGTGCCAGCAGTTACTCCTCCACACCCGGGCAAGAGACCCAGTACTTC
few,TRBV5-5,TRBJ2-2,-,CASSWGALGGELFF,TGTGCCAGCAGCTGGGGGGCGCTGGGCGGGGAGCTGTTTTTT
-,TRBV27,TRBJ2-5,TRBD2,CASRPASGRAYETQYF,TGTGCCAGTAGGCCGGCTAGCGGGAGGGCCTATGAGACCCAGTACTTC
-,TRBV3-1,TRBJ1-2,TRBD1,CASSKWDSPDYGYTF,TGTGCCAGCAGCAAATGGGACAGTCCGGACTATGGCTACACCTTC
few,TRBV10-3,TRBJ2-2,-,CAISEAGQPNGELFF,TGTGCCATCAGTGAGGCTGGACAGCCCAACGGGGAGCTGTTTTTT
-,TRBV7-2,TRBJ1-1,-,CASSFESSLTEAFF,TGTGCCAGCAGCTTCGAAAGTTCTTTAACCGAAGCTTTCTTT